This T cell receptor beta chain appears in the sequencing data of a study of cytotoxic CD8 clonotypes in ibrutinib-treated CLL. Study-level findings and limits: Baseline clonality was higher than in age-matched healthy donors and moved in step with circulating CD8+ T-cell counts. Public clonotypes were uncommon and contracted or stayed stable on treatment.

With respect to this clone: Its antigen is as yet unknown.

The method was immunoSEQ multiplex PCR; TCRdb's version includes in-frame clones alone and lacks a portion of them. The repertoire has approximately 140,000 clones, approximately 90% of them found once; the top ten carry 10% to 14%. Germline CDR1 and CDR2: LGHNA and YSLEER. This CDR3 is 15 amino acids long. V trimming: 3 bases; J trimming: 1 base; junction bases outside the gene matches: 3. V is TRBV4-3 and J is TRBJ2-1, with 7 bases identical to TRBD2. This sequence originates from a human donor with chronic lymphocytic leukemia. The sequencing here drew on PBMCs, taken after 12 months of ibrutinib treatment. In DNA form, the CDR3 reads TGCGCCAGCAGCCACTTAGCGGGTTCCTACAATGAGCAGTTCTTC. The encoded protein is CASSHLAGSYNEQFF.